One and the same sample provided the 5 T cell receptor beta chains below, sequenced in a study of shared clonotypes between healthy human individuals. Produced via immunoSEQ multiplex PCR; TCRdb's table is partial and in-frame only. The sample carries fewer than 850,000 clones, approximately 97% recorded once. Selected positively for CCR7 and CD45RO-negative, naive CD8 cells excluded terminally differentiated effector memory CD45RA+ cells. Material: naive CD8+ T cells sorted from blood. These receptors were obtained from a young man in good health.

The chain carries TRBV27 and TRBJ1-2; tentatively, D is TRBD1 (5 bases). This CDR3 is built from 13 residues. Trimming removed 6 bases from V and 8 bases from J, with 16 bases in between. CDR1 is MNHEY, CDR2 SMNVEV, per germline (reference sequence). The CDR3 region has the DNA TGTGCCAGCAGCGACAGTAGGACGTTCGGCTACACCTTC. Its protein is CASSDSRTFGYTF.

This chain connects TRBV12-5 to TRBJ2-7; no clear D gene. Germline assignment: CDR1 LGHNT and CDR2 FRNRAP. This CDR3 is 16 amino acids long. The germline V and J ends were trimmed by 1 base and 4 bases, with 17 bases remaining between them. The CDR3 here is CASGLETPSLQYEQYF. The CDR3 region has the DNA TGTGCTAGTGGTTTGGAGACACCTAGTTTACAGTACGAGCAGTACTTC.

The chain is built from TRBV7-2 and TRBJ1-5; D gene unclear. Trimming left V 5 bases short and J 6 bases short, with 11 bases between. The CDR3 length is 13 residues. Germline V gene sequence: CDR1 SGHTA, CDR2 FQGNSA. This chain's CDR3 is CASSPWAGQPQHF. Here the CDR3 DNA reads TGTGCCAGCAGCCCCTGGGCGGGTCAGCCCCAGCATTTT.

The chain recombines TRBV7-2 with TRBJ2-1, with TRBD1 matching over 7 bases. The CDR3 totals 16 residues. CDR1 SGHTA and CDR2 FQGNSA come from the germline V gene. V lost 2 bases to trimming and J lost 2 bases; unmatched junction nucleotides: 6. DNA of the CDR3: TGTGCCAGCAGCTTAACTAGGGGGCTTACCTACAATGAGCAGTTCTTC. This encodes CASSLTRGLTYNEQFF.

The chain links TRBV28 to TRBJ2-2; no definite D call. CDR3 length: 11 residues. Germline V gene data show CDR1 as MDHEN and CDR2 as SYDVKM. Trimming shortened V by 4 bases and J by 11 bases, and 8 bases separated the two germline ends. The CDR3 loop is CASSSAYELFF. The CDR3 DNA follows: TGTGCCAGCAGTTCAGCGTACGAGCTGTTTTTT.